The entry below describes one T cell receptor (beta chain). What it binds is unknown. The sample is drawn from a study of T cell responses to AZD1222 COVID-19 vaccine. As for the study in general: Second doses at about 4 or about 12 weeks were pooled.

J gave up 9 bases and V 5 bases, and 13 bases lay outside the gene matches. CDR1 is SEHNR, CDR2 FQNEAQ, per germline (reference sequence). There are 15 residues in the CDR3. Repertoires were generated with immunoSEQ multiplex PCR, while TCRdb's copy carries only in-frame clones and drops some. Of over 100,000 clones listed, about 89% are singletons. General study points: Spike-specific TCR breadth rose after two AZD1222 doses, and depth rose as well. Repertoire sampling was restricted to post-peak T cell response timepoints. Donors were chiefly white British, with a greater number of females, and clonal diversity was perhaps underestimated.

This material consisted of peripheral blood, taken on day 0 of AZD1222 vaccination. This sequence was found in an adult in good health. The chain is built from TRBV7-9 and TRBJ1-5, with TRBD1 matching over 7 bases. CDR3 DNA sequence: TGTGCCAGCAGCCCACCCGGGACAGAAATCTCGCCCCAGCATTTT. Translation gives CASSPPGTEISPQHF.